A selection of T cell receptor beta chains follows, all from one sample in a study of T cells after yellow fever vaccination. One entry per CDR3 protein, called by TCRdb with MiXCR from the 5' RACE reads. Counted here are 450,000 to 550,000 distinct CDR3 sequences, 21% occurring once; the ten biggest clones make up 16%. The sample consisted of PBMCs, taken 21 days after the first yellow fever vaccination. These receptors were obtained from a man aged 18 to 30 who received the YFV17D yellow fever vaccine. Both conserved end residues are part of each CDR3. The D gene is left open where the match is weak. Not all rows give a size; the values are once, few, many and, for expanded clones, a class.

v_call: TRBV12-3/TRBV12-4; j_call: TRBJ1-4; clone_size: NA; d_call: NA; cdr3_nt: TGTGCCAGCAGTCCGCGGACGGAAGGAAATGAAAAACTGTTTTTT; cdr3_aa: CASSPRTEGNEKLFF
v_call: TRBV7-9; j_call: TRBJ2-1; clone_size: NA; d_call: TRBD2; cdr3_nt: TGTGCCAGCAGCTTACATCGACTAGCGGGGGACAATGAGCAGTTCTTC; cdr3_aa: CASSLHRLAGDNEQFF
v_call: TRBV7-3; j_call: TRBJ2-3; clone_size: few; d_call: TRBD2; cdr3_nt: TGTGCCAGCAGTTCTGGGAGCGGGGGCACAGATACGCAGTATTTT; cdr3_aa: CASSSGSGGTDTQYF
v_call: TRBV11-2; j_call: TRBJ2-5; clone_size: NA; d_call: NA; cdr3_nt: TGTGCCAGCAGCTTAGTTTCGTCCAGCCAAGAGACCCAGTACTTC; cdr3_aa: CASSLVSSSQETQYF
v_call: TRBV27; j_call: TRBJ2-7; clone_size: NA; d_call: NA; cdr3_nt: TGTGCCAGCAGTTGGGGCTCGGGGACTTACGAGCAGTACTTC; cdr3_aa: CASSWGSGTYEQYF
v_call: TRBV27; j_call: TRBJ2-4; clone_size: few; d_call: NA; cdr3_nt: TGTGCCAGCAGTTCCCCCCAGACAGCCAAAAACATTCAGTACTTC; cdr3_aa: CASSSPQTAKNIQYF
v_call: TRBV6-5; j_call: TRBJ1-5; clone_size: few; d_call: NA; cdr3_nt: TGTGCCAGCAGTTACTCCAGTAATAGCAATCAGCCCCAGCATTTT; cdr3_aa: CASSYSSNSNQPQHF
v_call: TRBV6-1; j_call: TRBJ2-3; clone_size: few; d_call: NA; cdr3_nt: TGTGCCAGCACCACAGGGAGGTTAGATACGCAGTATTTT; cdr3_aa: CASTTGRLDTQYF
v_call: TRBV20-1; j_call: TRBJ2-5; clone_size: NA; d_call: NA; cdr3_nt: TGCAGTGCTAGTGATCTGGGTGGGGGGCAGACCCAGTACTTC; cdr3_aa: CSASDLGGGQTQYF
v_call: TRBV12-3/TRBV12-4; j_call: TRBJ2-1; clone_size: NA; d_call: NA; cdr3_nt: TGTGCCAGCGCTCCCCCTTGGGGGGAGCAGTTCTTC; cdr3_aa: CASAPPWGEQFF
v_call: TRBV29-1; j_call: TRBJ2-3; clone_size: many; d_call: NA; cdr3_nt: TGCAGCGTTGGCGATACGCGCTTAGAGGCAGATACGCAGTATTTT; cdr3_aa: CSVGDTRLEADTQYF
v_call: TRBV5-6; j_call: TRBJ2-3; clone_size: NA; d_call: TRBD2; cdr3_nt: TGTGCCAGCAGCTTGGCCTCTAGCGGGGGGGCCGGGGATACGCAGTATTTT; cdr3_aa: CASSLASSGGAGDTQYF
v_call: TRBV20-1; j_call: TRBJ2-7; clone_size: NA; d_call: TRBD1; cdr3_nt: TGCAGTGCTGGGCTGGGACAGGGGATGAAGCAGTACTTC; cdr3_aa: CSAGLGQGMKQYF
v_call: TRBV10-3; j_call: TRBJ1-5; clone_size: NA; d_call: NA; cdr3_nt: TGTGCCATCAGTGGAGACAGAGCTAGCAATCAGCCCCAGCATTTT; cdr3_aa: CAISGDRASNQPQHF
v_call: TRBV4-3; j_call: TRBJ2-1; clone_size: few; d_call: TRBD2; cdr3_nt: TGCGCCAGCAGCCGAGGACTAGCGGCCTCTGAGCAGTTCTTC; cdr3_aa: CASSRGLAASEQFF
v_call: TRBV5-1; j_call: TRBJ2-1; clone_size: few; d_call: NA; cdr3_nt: TGCGCCAGCAGTTTCTACGGGGGTTACTCCTACAATGAGCAGTTCTTC; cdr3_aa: CASSFYGGYSYNEQFF
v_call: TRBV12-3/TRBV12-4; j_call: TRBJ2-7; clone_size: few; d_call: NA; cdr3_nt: TGTGCCAGCAGTCCGAGGGGCAGAGGCGAGCAGTACTTC; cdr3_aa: CASSPRGRGEQYF
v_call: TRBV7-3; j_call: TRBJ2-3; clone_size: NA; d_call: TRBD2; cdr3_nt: TGTGCCAGCAGCTCCCCTAGCGGGGGGACTAACGTTACTAGCACAGATACGCAGTATTTT; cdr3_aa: CASSSPSGGTNVTSTDTQYF
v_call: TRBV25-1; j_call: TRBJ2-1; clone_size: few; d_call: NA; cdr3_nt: TGTGCCAGCAGTGCGGGGATGGTGGGTGAGCAGTTCTTC; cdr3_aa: CASSAGMVGEQFF
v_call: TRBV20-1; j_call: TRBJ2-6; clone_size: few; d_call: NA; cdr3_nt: TGCAGTGCTAGGCAGGGCTCTGGGGCCAACGTCCTGACTTTC; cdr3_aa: CSARQGSGANVLTF
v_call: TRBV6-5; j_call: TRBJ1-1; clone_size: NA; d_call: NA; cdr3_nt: TGTGCCAGCAGTTACAACGGAGCATCCCGTGGGGGAACTGAAGCTTTCTTT; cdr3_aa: CASSYNGASRGGTEAFF
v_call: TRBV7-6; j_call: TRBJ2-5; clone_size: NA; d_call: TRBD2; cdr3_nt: TGTGCCAGCAGCAGGTGGACTAGCGGGGGGGCCCTAACAGAGACCCAGTACTTC; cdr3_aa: CASSRWTSGGALTETQYF
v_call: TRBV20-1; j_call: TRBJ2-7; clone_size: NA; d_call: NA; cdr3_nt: TGCAGTGCCCCCGGGGACCTAGGGGAGCAGTACTTC; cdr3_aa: CSAPGDLGEQYF
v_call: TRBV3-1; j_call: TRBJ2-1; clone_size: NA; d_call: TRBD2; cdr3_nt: TGTGCGAGCAGCCAAGGTCGCGGGGGTGCGTACAATGAGCAGTTCTTC; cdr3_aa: CASSQGRGGAYNEQFF
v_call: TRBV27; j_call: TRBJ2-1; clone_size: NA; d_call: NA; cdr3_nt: TGTGCCAGCAACGGGGGGCCATACAATGAGCAGTTCTTC; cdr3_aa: CASNGGPYNEQFF